One T cell receptor (beta chain) is described in this entry. Antigen: not known. The same CDR3 can be traced to other DNA sequences in this sample. These data originate in a study of graft-versus-host responses after intestinal transplantation. Study background: All of the recipients had induction that used anti-thymocyte globulin, then tacrolimus and steroids for approximately 3 years.

Only in-frame clones appear in the TCRdb table, and some are missing; sequencing was by immunoSEQ multiplex PCR. The sample records under 5,500 clones, about 70% being singletons. Processing released intraepithelial and lamina propria lymphocytes from the graft tissue. Study-level points and caveats: Circulating GvH clones peaking coincided with falling HvG clones soon after transplant. Analysis identified GvH clones in recipient marrow, with some appearing first in ileum or blood. Graft-versus-host to host-versus-graft clonal ratios in allografts were high in patients with graft-donor T cell macrochimerism.

The length of the CDR3 is 12 residues. Germline values: CDR1 KGHSH, CDR2 LQKENI. Trimming removed 3 bases from V and 6 bases from J; junction bases left unmatched: 2. This chain links TRBV18 with TRBJ2-7, with TRBD1 matching 7 bases. This sample comprised ileum tissue, obtained 338 days after intestinal transplantation. This clonotype was obtained from a human patient who received an intestinal transplant, so some T cells may come from the graft donor. The CDR3 sequence is CASSPRQGEQYF. CDR3 coding DNA: TGTGCCAGCTCACCGCGACAGGGCGAGCAGTACTTC.